The rows below give T cell receptor beta chains drawn from one sample of a study of neurological immune-mediated disorders. TCRdb processed the 5' RACE reads anew with MiXCR; each CDR3 protein has one entry. The sample yields 55,000 or so distinct CDR3 sequences, approximately 4.1% seen once. The sample consisted of PBMCs. These receptors were obtained from a man in his forties or fifties with multiple sclerosis. CDR3s include the opening cysteine and the closing phenylalanine or tryptophan. The D gene is left open where the match is weak. Clone size is stated in some rows and not others, as once, few, many or a class when expanded.

cdr3_nt cdr3_aa j_call clone_size d_call v_call
TGCGCCAGCAGCGAACCCGGGAGCCACGAGCAGTACTTC CASSEPGSHEQYF TRBJ2-7 few - TRBV5-1
TGCAGCGCCAAGGAACTGAACACTGAAGCTTTCTTT CSAKELNTEAFF TRBJ1-1 - - TRBV29-1
TGCGCCAGCAGCTTGTTCACAGGGGCGGCCGGGGAGCTGTTTTTT CASSLFTGAAGELFF TRBJ2-2 few TRBD1 TRBV5-1
TGCAGTGCTAGAGTGGCGGAGGAGATCACCTACGAGCAGTACTTC CSARVAEEITYEQYF TRBJ2-7 many - TRBV20-1
TGCAGTGCTAGAGATTCCGGGGGTGGGGAGACCCAGTACTTC CSARDSGGGETQYF TRBJ2-5 few - TRBV20-1
TGCAGCGCACTTAGCGGGCCAACCTACGAGCAGTACTTC CSALSGPTYEQYF TRBJ2-7 few TRBD2 TRBV20-1
TGTGCCAGCAGTTTCTTGGAACGGCGCGAGCAGTACTTC CASSFLERREQYF TRBJ2-7 many - TRBV12-3/TRBV12-4
TGCGCCAGCAGCGCCGGACAGCCCTTCTCCTACGAGCAGTACTTC CASSAGQPFSYEQYF TRBJ2-7 - - TRBV5-1
TGTGCCAGCAGTCTCGACAGTTTGAACACTGAAGCTTTCTTT CASSLDSLNTEAFF TRBJ1-1 many - TRBV2
TGTGCCAGCAGCTTGGACCCGAACGCGGCCAAAAACATTCAGTACTTC CASSLDPNAAKNIQYF TRBJ2-4 many - TRBV7-2
TGCGCCAGCAGACGAGAAAGCCAAGAGACCCAGTACTTC CASRRESQETQYF TRBJ2-5 many - TRBV5-1
TGCAGCGTTGATTGGAACACTGAAGCTTTCTTT CSVDWNTEAFF TRBJ1-1 many - TRBV29-1
TGTGCCACACGGCCCCCAGGCCGGGACAGGGGGCTTCAGCCCCAGAATTTT CATRPPGRDRGLQPQNF TRBJ1-5 many TRBD1 TRBV28
TGTGCCATCAGTGTTGGTGGTAATTCACCCCTCAACTTT CAISVGGNSPLNF TRBJ1-6 few - TRBV10-3
TGTGCCACCAGCAGAGATTACGTGTCGAGACAGGGCAATAAGCAGTTCTTC CATSRDYVSRQGNKQFF TRBJ2-1 many TRBD1 TRBV15
TGCGCCAGCAGCTTTAAGGGGACCGACACCGGGGAGCTGTTTTTT CASSFKGTDTGELFF TRBJ2-2 many - TRBV5-1